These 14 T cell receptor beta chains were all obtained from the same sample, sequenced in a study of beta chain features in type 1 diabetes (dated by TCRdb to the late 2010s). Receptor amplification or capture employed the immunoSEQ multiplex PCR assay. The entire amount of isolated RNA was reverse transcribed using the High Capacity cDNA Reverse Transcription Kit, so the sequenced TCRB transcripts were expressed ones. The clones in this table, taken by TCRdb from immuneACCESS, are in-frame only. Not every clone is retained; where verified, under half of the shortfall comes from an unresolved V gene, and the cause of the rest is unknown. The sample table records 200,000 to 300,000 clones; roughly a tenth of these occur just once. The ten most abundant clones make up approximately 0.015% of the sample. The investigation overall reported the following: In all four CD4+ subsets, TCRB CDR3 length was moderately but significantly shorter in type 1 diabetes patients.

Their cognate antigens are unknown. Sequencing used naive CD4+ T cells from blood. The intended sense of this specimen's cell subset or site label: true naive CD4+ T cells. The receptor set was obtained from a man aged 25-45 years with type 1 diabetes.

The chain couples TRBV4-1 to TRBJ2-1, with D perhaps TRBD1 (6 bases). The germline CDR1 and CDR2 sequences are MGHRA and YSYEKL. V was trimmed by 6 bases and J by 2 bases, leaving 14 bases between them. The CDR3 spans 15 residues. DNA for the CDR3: TGCGCCAGCAGTCCCGGGACAAGCACCTACAATGAGCAGTTCTTC. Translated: CASSPGTSTYNEQFF.

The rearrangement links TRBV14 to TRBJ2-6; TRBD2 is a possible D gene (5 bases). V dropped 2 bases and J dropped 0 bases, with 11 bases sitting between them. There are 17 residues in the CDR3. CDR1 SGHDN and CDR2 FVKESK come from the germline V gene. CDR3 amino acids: CASSQPAGGSGANVLTF. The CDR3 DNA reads TGTGCCAGCAGCCAACCCGCAGGAGGCTCTGGGGCCAACGTCCTGACTTTC.

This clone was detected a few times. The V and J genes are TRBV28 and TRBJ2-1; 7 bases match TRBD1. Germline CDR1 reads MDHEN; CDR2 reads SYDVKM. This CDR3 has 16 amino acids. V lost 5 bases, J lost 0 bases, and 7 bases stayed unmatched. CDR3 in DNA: TGTGCCAGCAGTCCGGTGGCAGGGGGCTCCTACAATGAGCAGTTCTTC. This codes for CASSPVAGGSYNEQFF.

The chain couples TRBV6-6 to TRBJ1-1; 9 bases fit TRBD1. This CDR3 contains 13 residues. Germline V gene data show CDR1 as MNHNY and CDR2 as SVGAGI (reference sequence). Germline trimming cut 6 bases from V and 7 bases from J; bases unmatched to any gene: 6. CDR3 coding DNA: TGTGCCAGCAGGGGGGACAGGGAACATGAAGCTTTCTTT. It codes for CASRGDREHEAFF.

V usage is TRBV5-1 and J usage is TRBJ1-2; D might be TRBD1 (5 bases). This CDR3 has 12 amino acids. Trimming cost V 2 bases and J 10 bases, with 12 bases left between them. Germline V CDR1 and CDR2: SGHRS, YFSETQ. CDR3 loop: CASSFSTADYTF. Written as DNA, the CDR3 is TGCGCCAGCAGCTTCTCGACAGCCGACTACACCTTC. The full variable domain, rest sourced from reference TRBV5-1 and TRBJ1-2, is KAGVTQTPRYLIKTRGQQVTLSCSPISGHRSVSWYQQTPGQGLQFLFEYFSETQRNKGNFPGRFSGRQFSNSRSEMNVSTLELGDSALYLCASSFSTADYTFGSGTRLTVV.

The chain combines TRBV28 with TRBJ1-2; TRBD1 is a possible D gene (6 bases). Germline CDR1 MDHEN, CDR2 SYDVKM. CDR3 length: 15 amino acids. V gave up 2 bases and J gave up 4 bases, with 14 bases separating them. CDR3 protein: CASSLARTARYGYTF. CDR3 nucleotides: TGTGCCAGCAGTTTAGCCCGGACAGCCCGCTATGGCTACACCTTC.

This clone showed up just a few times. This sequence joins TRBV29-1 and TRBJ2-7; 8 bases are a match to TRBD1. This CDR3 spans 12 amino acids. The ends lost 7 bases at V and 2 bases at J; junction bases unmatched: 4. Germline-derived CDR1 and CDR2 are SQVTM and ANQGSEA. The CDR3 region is CSGQGLTYEQYF. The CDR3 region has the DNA TGCAGCGGACAGGGGCTTACCTACGAGCAGTACTTC.

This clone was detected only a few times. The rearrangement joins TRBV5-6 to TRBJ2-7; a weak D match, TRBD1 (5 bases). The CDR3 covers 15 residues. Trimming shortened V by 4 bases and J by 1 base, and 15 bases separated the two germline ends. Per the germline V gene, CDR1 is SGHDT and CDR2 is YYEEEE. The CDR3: CASSPERQTSYEQYF. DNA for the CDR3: TGTGCCAGCAGCCCGGAGAGACAGACATCCTACGAGCAGTACTTC.

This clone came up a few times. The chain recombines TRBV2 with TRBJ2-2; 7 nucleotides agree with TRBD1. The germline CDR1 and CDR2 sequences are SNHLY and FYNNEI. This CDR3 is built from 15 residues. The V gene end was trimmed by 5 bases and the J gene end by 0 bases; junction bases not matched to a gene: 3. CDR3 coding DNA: TGTGCCAGCAGTCGACAGGGCTCGAACACCGGGGAGCTGTTTTTT. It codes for CASSRQGSNTGELFF.

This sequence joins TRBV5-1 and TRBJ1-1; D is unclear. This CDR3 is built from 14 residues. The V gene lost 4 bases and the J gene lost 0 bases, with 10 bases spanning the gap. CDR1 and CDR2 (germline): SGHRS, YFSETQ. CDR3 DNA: TGCGCCAGCAGCCCTGAGGAAGTGAACACTGAAGCTTTCTTT. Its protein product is CASSPEEVNTEAFF.

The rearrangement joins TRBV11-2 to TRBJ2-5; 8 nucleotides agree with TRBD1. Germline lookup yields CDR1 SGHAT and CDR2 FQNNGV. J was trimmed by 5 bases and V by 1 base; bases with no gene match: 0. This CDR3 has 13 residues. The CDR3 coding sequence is TGTGCCAGCAGCTTAGGACAGGGGGAGACCCAGTACTTC. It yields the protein CASSLGQGETQYF.

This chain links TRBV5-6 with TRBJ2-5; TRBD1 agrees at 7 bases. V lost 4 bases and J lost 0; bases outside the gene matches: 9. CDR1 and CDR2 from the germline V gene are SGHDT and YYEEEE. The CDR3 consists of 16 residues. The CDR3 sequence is CASSPLLDRYQETQYF. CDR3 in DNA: TGTGCCAGCAGCCCCTTATTGGACAGGTACCAAGAGACCCAGTACTTC.

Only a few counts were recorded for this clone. The CDR3 spells CASSPQSSSYEQYF. The CDR3 coding sequence is TGTGCCAGCAGCCCCCAGTCTAGCTCCTACGAGCAGTACTTC. The chain recombines TRBV7-2 with TRBJ2-7, with unresolved D. Between the trimmed V and J ends, which lost 5 bases and 0 bases, there was a span of 11 bases. The CDR3 runs 14 residues. The germline V gene encodes CDR1 SGHTA and CDR2 FQGNSA. The full variable domain, with the rest looked up from reference TRBV7-2 and TRBJ2-7, is GAGVSQSPSNKVTEKGKDVELRCDPISGHTALYWYRQSLGQGLEFLIYFQGNSAPDKSGLPSDRFSAERTGGSVSTLTIQRTQQEDSAVYLCASSPQSSSYEQYFGPGTRLTVT.

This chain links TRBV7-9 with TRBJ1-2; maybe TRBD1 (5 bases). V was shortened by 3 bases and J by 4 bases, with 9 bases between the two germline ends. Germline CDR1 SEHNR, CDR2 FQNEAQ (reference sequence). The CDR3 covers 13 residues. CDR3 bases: TGTGCCAGCAGCTTTCAGGACACCTATGGCTACACCTTC. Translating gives CASSFQDTYGYTF.